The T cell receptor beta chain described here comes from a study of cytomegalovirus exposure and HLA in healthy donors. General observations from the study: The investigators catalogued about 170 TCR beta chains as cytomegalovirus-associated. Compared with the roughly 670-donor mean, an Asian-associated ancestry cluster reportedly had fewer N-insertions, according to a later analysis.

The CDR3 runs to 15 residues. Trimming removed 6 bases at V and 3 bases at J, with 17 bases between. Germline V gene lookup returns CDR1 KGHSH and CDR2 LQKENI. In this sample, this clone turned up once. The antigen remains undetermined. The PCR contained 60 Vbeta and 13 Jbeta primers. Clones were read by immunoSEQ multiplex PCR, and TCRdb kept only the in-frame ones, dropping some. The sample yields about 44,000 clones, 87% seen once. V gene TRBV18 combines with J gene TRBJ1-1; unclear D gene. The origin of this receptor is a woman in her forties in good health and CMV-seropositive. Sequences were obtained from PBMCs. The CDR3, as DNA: TGTGCCAGCTCCACTTCCGGAGCGGAATACACTGAAGCTTTCTTT. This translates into CASSTSGAEYTEAFF.